The T cell receptor (beta chain) described here comes from a study of cytomegalovirus exposure and HLA in healthy donors. The CDR3 covers 15 residues. Trimming left V 3 bases short and J 0 bases short, with 9 bases between. CDR1 is SGHDT and CDR2 is YYEEEE in the germline V gene. Vbeta (60) and Jbeta (13) primers were used in the PCR. Sequencing was performed with immunoSEQ multiplex PCR; in TCRdb, only in-frame clones are kept and a portion is missing. Among about 130,000 clones, roughly 80% were seen once, and the ten largest hold around 4%. Regarding donors, all were healthy bone marrow donors. Sequenced input: PBMCs. The receptor's source is a man aged 18-30 years in good health and CMV-seropositive. The chain combines TRBV5-6 with TRBJ1-4; D is unresolved. The CDR3 DNA follows: TGTGCCAGCAGCTCGTACTATGCAACTAATGAAAAACTGTTTTTT. This gives the protein CASSSYYATNEKLFF.